This T cell receptor (beta chain) appears in the sequencing data of a study of response to subunit inactivated influenza vaccine. Study-level points and caveats: The authors suggested that every seasonal influenza vaccination recruits few new T cells.

Notes on this clonotype: Its target is not known.

Germline CDR1 DFQATT, CDR2 SNEGSKA (reference sequence). Trimming pared 5 bases from V and 2 bases from J, leaving 26 bases between. This CDR3 is built from 18 residues. TCRdb redid the calling of the RT-PCR reads with MiXCR, one entry per CDR3 protein. The sample lists fewer than 650,000 distinct CDR3 sequences, about an eighth occurring once. The chain is built from TRBV20-1 and TRBJ2-3; D call uncertain. The material sequenced was PBMCs from blood, taken roughly 48 days after vaccination. The TCR originated in a middle-aged man who received an inactivated influenza vaccine. DNA of the CDR3: TGCAGTGCTCCCCGTCCATTTGGGGTAACTGAACTCACAGATACGCAGTATTTT. As protein: CSAPRPFGVTELTDTQYF.